This record covers a single T cell receptor beta chain. The DNA is omitted, as the CDR3 cannot be located on it reliably, and the CDR3 follows TCRdb's listing. The CDR3 is 14 amino acids long, termini counted. Participants' own reports of clinical history determined their cohort assignment. Original processing notes: Nucleated cell counts were estimated from reference gene primer amplification. Some clones are missing from TCRdb's copy, which holds only in-frame ones; the method was immunoSEQ multiplex PCR. The V and J calls and clone size are taken from that table; D and trimming were inferred from the DNA. The sample shows about 220,000 clones, around 83% of them seen only once. These data originate in a study of blood T cell repertoires in COVID-19. About the study: Samples of COVID-19 (acute and convalescent) were obtained from the United States, Italy and Spain. Sample material is recorded as cDNA or gDNA derived from T cells, B-cell-depleted T cells, or PBMCs.

Sequencing was carried out using PBMCs or T cells enriched from blood (not recorded which). This clonotype originated in a middle-aged woman with acute COVID-19. The chain uses TRBV12-1 and TRBJ2-3; the table gives TRBD2 as D, unverified against the DNA. TRBV12-1 is deemed a pseudogene. The CDR3 is CASSFGGGTDTQYF.